There are a few counts of the clone carrying this TCR beta chain. Its antigen is not known. This sample was included in a study of response to subunit inactivated influenza vaccine. TCRdb independently ran MiXCR on the RT-PCR reads; one entry per CDR3 protein. The table has more than 150,000 distinct CDR3 sequences, approximately 11% seen once. Study-wide results and caveats: After each seasonal influenza vaccination, few new T cells are recruited, the authors suggested.

The germline V gene encodes CDR1 SGDLS and CDR2 YYNGEE. There are 15 residues in the CDR3. After removal of 4 bases from V and 4 bases from J, the junction contained 8 bases not matched to a gene. Source: CD8+ T cells sorted from PBMCs, taken less than 30 months after vaccination. The V and J genes are TRBV9 and TRBJ2-7; TRBD2 matches at 10 bases. The origin of this receptor is a man aged 50 to 69 who received an inactivated influenza vaccine. In DNA form, the CDR3 reads TGTGCCAGCAGCATCTCGCCGGGACTAGCGTACGAGCAGTACTTC. Its translation is CASSISPGLAYEQYF.